Detailed here is one T cell receptor (beta chain). Antigen: not known. The data are from a study of cytomegalovirus exposure and HLA in healthy donors. In the study overall: Most genotyped donors, 81% of about 400, had Caucasian-associated genetic ancestry.

These donors, healthy bone marrow donors, were studied. Findings and caveats of the study: Cytomegalovirus association was assigned to more than 150 TCR beta chains. As was reported, the classifier diagnosed cytomegalovirus status with high specificity and sensitivity.

Germline V gene data show CDR1 as MNHNS and CDR2 as SASEGT. Losses at the gene ends were 1 base for V and 3 bases for J; bases not matched to a gene: 9. This CDR3 spans 16 amino acids. 60 Vbeta and 13 Jbeta primers were used in PCR. Profiled with immunoSEQ multiplex PCR; TCRdb holds only in-frame clones, not every one. The data contain some 200,000 clones, around 75% of them seen just once; the ten biggest clones take up around 1.9%. This clonotype was sampled from a woman aged 25 to 45 in good health and CMV-seronegative. Material: PBMCs. The chain employs TRBV6-1 and TRBJ2-7; TRBD1 matches at 7 bases. The CDR3 sequence is CASSEGQGTKGYEQYF. CDR3 in DNA: TGTGCCAGCAGTGAAGGACAGGGAACCAAGGGCTACGAGCAGTACTTC.